A selection of T cell receptor beta chains follows, all from one sample in a study of Graves' ophthalmopathy and Graves' hyperthyroidism. Via MiXCR, TCRdb re-called the multiplex PCR reads, giving one row per CDR3 protein. Among hundreds of thousands of distinct CDR3 sequences, about 38% were seen once, and the ten largest hold 2.5% to 3.5%. The sample consisted of peripheral blood. The receptors stem from an adult man with Graves' ophthalmopathy. Each CDR3 is given with its conserved first and last residue. The D gene is left open where the match is weak. A clone size is listed for some rows: how often the clone was seen (once, few, many), or a class if it is expanded.

clone size,J gene,CDR3 length,D gene,V gene,CDR3 DNA,CDR3 protein
-,TRBJ2-2,17,TRBD2,TRBV20-1,TGCAGCGTTGAAAGTGAAGCGGGGGGCTCATACACCGGGGAGCTGTTTTTT,CSVESEAGGSYTGELFF
-,TRBJ2-1,13,TRBD2,TRBV10-3,TGTGCCATCATGAGCGGGAGGTCCAATGAGCAGTTCTTC,CAIMSGRSNEQFF
-,TRBJ2-7,14,TRBD2,TRBV29-1,TGCAGCTTAGGTCCGAGCGGGGGGGCGTACGAGCAGTACTTC,CSLGPSGGAYEQYF
many,TRBJ1-1,12,-,TRBV4-1,TGCGCCAGCAGCCAGGGCGGCCTTGAAGCTTTCTTT,CASSQGGLEAFF
few,TRBJ1-2,18,-,TRBV7-3,TGTGCCAGCAGCCCCTTGAGGGGGATTCGGGCCGAACCCTATGGCTACACCTTC,CASSPLRGIRAEPYGYTF
-,TRBJ1-1,17,-,TRBV10-3,TGTGCCATCAGTTACTATCGGCGGGTAGGGGGACGTACTGAAGCTTTCTTT,CAISYYRRVGGRTEAFF
-,TRBJ2-7,15,TRBD2,TRBV7-2,TGTGCCAGCAGCTATACTAGCGGGAGATACTACGAGCAGTACTTC,CASSYTSGRYYEQYF
many,TRBJ2-5,16,TRBD1,TRBV6-5,TGTGCCAGCAGTTACTCACCCGGGACAGGACGGGAGACCCAGTACTTC,CASSYSPGTGRETQYF
many,TRBJ2-5,12,-,TRBV20-1,TGCAGTGCTAGTGTAGGGGGAGAGACCCAGTACTTC,CSASVGGETQYF
-,TRBJ2-6,13,-,TRBV19,TGTGCCAGTAGTGCGGGATCTGCCTACGTCCTGACTTTC,CASSAGSAYVLTF
-,TRBJ1-1,14,TRBD1,TRBV24-1,TGTGCCACCAGAGACTATACAGGGGCTACTGAAGCTTTCTTT,CATRDYTGATEAFF
few,TRBJ1-2,15,-,TRBV4-1,TGCGCCAGCAGCCAAGAATATATGGGAAACTATGGCTACACCTTC,CASSQEYMGNYGYTF
-,TRBJ1-4,15,TRBD1,TRBV9,TGTGCCAGCAGCAGTGGACAGGGGGCGGGCGAAAAACTGTTTTTT,CASSSGQGAGEKLFF
-,TRBJ1-5,15,TRBD1,TRBV24-1,TGTGCCACCAGTGATGCGGGACAGGGTTTTGAGACCCAGCATTTT,CATSDAGQGFETQHF
many,TRBJ1-2,16,-,TRBV4-3,TGCGCCAGCAGCCAAGATCGAGTAGGAGGCAGGGGTGGCTACACCTTC,CASSQDRVGGRGGYTF
many,TRBJ1-2,14,TRBD1,TRBV24-1,TGTGCCACCAGTGACATAGACAGGGTCTATGGCTACACCTTC,CATSDIDRVYGYTF
-,TRBJ2-2,12,-,TRBV5-1,TGCGCCAGCACGGGTCACACCGGGGAGCTGTTTTTT,CASTGHTGELFF
-,TRBJ1-5,15,TRBD1,TRBV20-1,TGCAGTGCTGCCCAATGGACAGGGCCAAGAGAGACCCAGCATTTT,CSAAQWTGPRETQHF
many,TRBJ1-2,14,-,TRBV6-5,TGTGCCAGCAGTGCAGGGGTGACGACCTATGGCTACACCTTC,CASSAGVTTYGYTF
many,TRBJ2-2,13,-,TRBV9,TGTGCCAGCAGCGTAGAGGGAGCAGGGGAACTGTTTTTT,CASSVEGAGELFF
many,TRBJ1-1,15,TRBD1,TRBV29-1,TGCAGCGTCGACACCTCGGACAGGCTGAACACTGAAGCTTTCTTT,CSVDTSDRLNTEAFF
-,TRBJ1-2,12,-,TRBV29-1,TGCAGCCCCCCTGTGACGTCCTATGGCTACACCTTC,CSPPVTSYGYTF
many,TRBJ2-3,15,TRBD2,TRBV24-1,TGTGCCACCAGTGATTCGCAACGACTAGCGGGAGGGCAGTATTTT,CATSDSQRLAGGQYF
-,TRBJ2-1,12,-,TRBV20-1,TGCAGTGCTAGCGGGAGCCTGGATGAGCAGTTCTTC,CSASGSLDEQFF
many,TRBJ2-2,15,-,TRBV2,TGTGCCAGCAGCAACCGCGGGGTGAACACCGGGGAGCTGTTTTTT,CASSNRGVNTGELFF
-,TRBJ2-7,16,-,TRBV11-2,TGTGCCAGCAGCTTAGATAGGGTGGCTCTCTCCTACGAGCAGTACTTC,CASSLDRVALSYEQYF
-,TRBJ2-5,15,-,TRBV3-1,TGTGCCAGCAGCCAAAGTCCAGGGAAACAAGAGACCCAGTACTTC,CASSQSPGKQETQYF
-,TRBJ1-1,12,-,TRBV20-1,TGCAGTGTATCCGGAGTGAACACTGAAGCTTTCTTT,CSVSGVNTEAFF
-,TRBJ2-7,17,TRBD1,TRBV7-4,TGTGCCAGCAGCTTAAGGTACTGGACAGGGCCAACCTACGAGCAGTACTTC,CASSLRYWTGPTYEQYF
few,TRBJ2-6,18,TRBD1,TRBV20-1,TGCAGTGCTAGAGATGGCCGACAGGGAAGCTCTGGGGCCAACGTCCTGACTTTC,CSARDGRQGSSGANVLTF
many,TRBJ1-5,15,-,TRBV2,TGTGCCAGCAGTGGATTAGGACGGGGCGATCAGCCCCAGCATTTT,CASSGLGRGDQPQHF
many,TRBJ2-7,12,-,TRBV10-3,TGTGCCATCAGTGAAGGAGCCTACGAGCAGTACTTC,CAISEGAYEQYF
many,TRBJ2-7,15,TRBD1,TRBV9,TGTGCCAGCAGCCAGGACAGGGGGCAGGCCTACGAGCAGTACTTC,CASSQDRGQAYEQYF
few,TRBJ1-2,15,-,TRBV9,TGTGCCAGCAGCGTAGACTTCGGGTTGAACTATGGCTACACCTTC,CASSVDFGLNYGYTF
-,TRBJ2-5,16,TRBD2,TRBV11-2,TGTGCCAGCAGCCCCACGCTGGGGAGGGTCCATGAGACCCAGTACTTC,CASSPTLGRVHETQYF
-,TRBJ2-5,16,-,TRBV7-3,TGTGCCAGCTCACCACTAGACCCGGGGGTGTGGGAGACCCAGTACTTC,CASSPLDPGVWETQYF
few,TRBJ1-2,14,-,TRBV18,TGTGCCAGCACCTATCAGGGATGGAGAGATGGCTACACCTTC,CASTYQGWRDGYTF
-,TRBJ2-3,15,TRBD1,TRBV25-1,TGCGCCAGCAGCTACAGGACAGGGGTCACAGATACGCAGTATTTT,CASSYRTGVTDTQYF
many,TRBJ2-7,13,TRBD1,TRBV12-3/TRBV12-4,TGTGCCAGCAGCCGGGACAGGGCCTACGAGCAGTACTTC,CASSRDRAYEQYF
-,TRBJ2-7,13,TRBD1,TRBV25-1,TGTGCTAGGGACGACAGGGTCTACTACGAGCAGTACTTC,CARDDRVYYEQYF
many,TRBJ2-7,12,-,TRBV5-5,TGTGCCAGCAGCCCCGGACGCTACGAGCAGTACTTC,CASSPGRYEQYF
-,TRBJ2-5,16,-,TRBV11-2,TGTGCCAGCAGCTTAGCCCCACAGGGACCGGCGGAGACCCAGTACTTC,CASSLAPQGPAETQYF
many,TRBJ2-5,14,-,TRBV20-1,TGCAGTGCTCCTCCGACTGGAATACAAGAGACCCAGTACTTC,CSAPPTGIQETQYF
few,TRBJ2-7,15,TRBD1,TRBV20-1,TGCAGTGCTTCTCGTGGTCAGGGGGTAATAAACGAGCAGTACTTC,CSASRGQGVINEQYF
-,TRBJ1-1,14,-,TRBV29-1,TGCAGCGTCACGGACGGACTCATGAACACTGAAGCTTTCTTT,CSVTDGLMNTEAFF